This T cell receptor beta chain was sequenced in a study of CD8 T cells in Susac syndrome. Germline V gives CDR1 SGDLS, CDR2 YYNGEE. This CDR3 has 12 amino acids. With 5 bases removed from V and 8 bases from J, the gap between germline ends came to 11 bases. Random hexamers primed reverse transcription of about 0.5 to 1 ug RNA. TCRdb reanalysed the immunoSEQ multiplex PCR reads using MiXCR and keeps one entry per CDR3 protein. Of about 240,000 distinct CDR3 sequences detected, almost 97% appear once; the ten largest clones hold less than 0.11%. The source material was CD4+ T cells from PBMCs. This receptor was taken from a human donor with Susac syndrome. The J gene is TRBJ2-1, the V gene TRBV9, with a tentative D call TRBD2 (5 bases). CDR3 protein: CASSKRLHEQFF. In DNA form, the CDR3 reads TGTGCCAGCAGTAAGCGGCTCCATGAGCAGTTCTTC.